The 16 T cell receptor beta chains given below trace back to one sample, sequenced in a study of Ad26.COV2.S vaccination and SARS-CoV-2 variants. Clones were read by immunoSEQ multiplex PCR, and TCRdb kept only the in-frame ones, dropping some. The sample holds some 320,000 clones, 85% seen once. Treatment of the sample: around 19 received Ad26.COV2.S at low or high dose, single or two shots; roughly five received placebo; per-sample allocation not given. After the first vaccine or placebo injection, samples were drawn on day 63. The specimen comprised peripheral blood, sampled in a trial of Ad26.COV2.S vaccine versus placebo. Every receptor here comes from a person between 18 and 65 years old who received the Ad26.COV2.S COVID-19 vaccine or a placebo.

This sequence joins TRBV5-4 and TRBJ2-7; D call uncertain. The CDR3 runs to 13 residues. Trimming took 4 bases from V and 3 from J, leaving 11 bases between them. Germline V lookup: CDR1 SGHNT, CDR2 YYREEE (reference sequence). The CDR3 sequence is CASSPDTRYEQYF. The CDR3, as DNA: TGTGCCAGCAGCCCAGACACCCGCTACGAGCAGTACTTC.

This clone appeared a few times. The chain uses TRBV5-4 and TRBJ2-7; 9 nucleotides agree with TRBD2. Germline values: CDR1 SGHNT, CDR2 YYREEE (reference sequence). V gave up 3 bases and J gave up 2 bases; unmatched junction bases: 9. The CDR3 is 16 amino acids. The CDR3 DNA sequence: TGTGCCAGCAGCTCTTGGGATAGCGGGGGACCCTACGAGCAGTACTTC. It codes for CASSSWDSGGPYEQYF. Filled out from reference TRBV5-4 and TRBJ2-7, the complete variable domain reads ETGVTQSPTHLIKTRGQQVTLRCSSQSGHNTVSWYQQALGQGPQFIFQYYREEENGRGNFPPRFSGLQFPNYSSELNVNALELDDSALYLCASSSWDSGGPYEQYFGPGTRLTVT.

This clone appeared once. The rearrangement uses TRBV3-1 (or the pseudogene TRBV3-2) and TRBJ2-2, with 7 bases lining up with TRBD1. V shed 5 bases, J shed 3 bases, and the junction held 9 bases outside the gene matches. The germline gives CDR1 LGHDT, CDR2 YNNKEL (reference sequence). CDR3 length: 16 amino acids. CDR3 loop: CASSLRTGKDTGELFF. The CDR3 coding sequence is TGTGCCAGCAGCTTGAGGACAGGAAAGGACACCGGGGAGCTGTTTTTT.

V and J are TRBV6-5 and TRBJ1-1, with D hard to call. With 0 bases removed from V and 10 bases from J, the gap between germline ends came to 9 bases. Per the germline V gene, CDR1 is MNHEY and CDR2 is SVGAGI. The CDR3 is 12 residues long. CDR3 in amino acids: CASSYSRLVAFF. The DNA for the CDR3 is TGTGCCAGCAGTTACTCGAGGTTGGTAGCTTTCTTT.

The chain recombines TRBV5-1 with TRBJ2-5; 9 bases map to TRBD2. In germline, CDR1 is SGHRS, CDR2 YFSETQ. CDR3 length: 15 residues. With 2 bases clipped from V and 2 bases from J, the junction kept 4 bases outside the gene matches. The CDR3 sequence: CASSFETSGQETQYF. Here the CDR3 DNA reads TGCGCCAGCAGCTTCGAGACTAGCGGTCAAGAGACCCAGTACTTC.

This chain connects TRBV6-1 to TRBJ2-5, with D possibly matching TRBD2 (7 bases). Looked up from germline, CDR1 is MNHNS and CDR2 is SASEGT. The V gene lost 10 bases and the J gene lost 5 bases, with 17 bases spanning the gap. The CDR3 is 13 amino acids. CDR3 residues: CATHRGARETQYF. In DNA, the CDR3 is TGTGCCACCCATCGGGGGGCGAGGGAGACCCAGTACTTC.

The V and J genes are TRBV6-1 and TRBJ2-7, with D uncertain. CDR3 length: 17 amino acids. Trimming shortened V by 1 base and J by 1 base, and 17 bases separated the two germline ends. The V gene's germline CDR1 is MNHNS and CDR2 SASEGT. CDR3 loop: CASSEGGWRDLSYEQYF. The DNA of the CDR3 is TGTGCCAGCAGTGAAGGGGGTTGGAGAGACCTTTCCTACGAGCAGTACTTC.

This chain links TRBV7-2 with TRBJ2-3, with D possibly matching TRBD2 (6 bases). CDR1 and CDR2 from the germline V gene are SGHTA and FQGNSA. V was shortened by 3 bases and J by 0 bases, with 13 bases between the two germline ends. This CDR3 is built from 16 residues. CDR3: CASSLGLATSTDTQYF. For the CDR3, the DNA is TGTGCCAGCAGCTTGGGCCTAGCGACTAGCACAGATACGCAGTATTTT. Complete variable domain (other parts from reference TRBV7-2 and TRBJ2-3): GAGVSQSPSNKVTEKGKDVELRCDPISGHTALYWYRQSLGQGLEFLIYFQGNSAPDKSGLPSDRFSAERTGGSVSTLTIQRTQQEDSAVYLCASSLGLATSTDTQYFGPGTRLTVL.

The chain joins TRBV7-9 to TRBJ2-7; D possibly corresponds to TRBD1 (5 bases). V lost 5 bases, J lost 6 bases, and 23 bases lay in between. This CDR3 has 16 residues. The V gene's germline CDR1 is SEHNR and CDR2 FQNEAQ (reference sequence). This chain's CDR3 is CASSLRYGRVSGEQYF. CDR3 DNA: TGTGCCAGCAGCCTAAGGTACGGCAGGGTGTCGGGCGAGCAGTACTTC.

This chain connects TRBV9 to TRBJ1-1; 7 nucleotides align to TRBD1. The CDR3 has 14 amino acids. The junction had 3 bases not matched to a gene; V was cut back by 3 bases and J by 1 base. CDR1 SGDLS and CDR2 YYNGEE come from the germline V gene. The CDR3: CASSAGTANTEAFF. In DNA, the CDR3 is TGTGCCAGCAGCGCCGGGACAGCGAACACTGAAGCTTTCTTT.

The chain combines TRBV27 with TRBJ1-2; 8 nucleotides match TRBD1. Germline CDR1 MNHEY, CDR2 SMNVEV (reference sequence). With V trimmed by 6 bases and J by 7 bases, 10 bases remained unmatched. This CDR3 comprises 14 residues. CDR3 protein: CASSFRQGMSGYTF. The CDR3 coding sequence is TGTGCCAGCAGCTTCAGACAGGGGATGAGTGGCTACACCTTC.

The chain combines TRBV6-1 with TRBJ2-7, with D unclear. Trimming removed 7 bases at V and 5 bases at J, with 12 bases between. Germline CDR1 and CDR2: MNHNS and SASEGT. The CDR3 totals 12 residues. The DNA of the CDR3 is TGTGCCAGCACCCACACCGGCGACGAGCAGTACTTC. It encodes CASTHTGDEQYF.

This clone showed up just a few times. This chain links TRBV6-5 with TRBJ2-1, with 10 positions matching TRBD2. With V trimmed by 2 bases and J by 7 bases, 5 bases remained unmatched. The CDR3 covers 15 residues. Per germline, CDR1 MNHEY and CDR2 SVGAGI. DNA of the CDR3: TGTGCCAGCAGTTACGGGAGCGGGGGGGCAAATGAGCAGTTCTTC. Its translation is CASSYGSGGANEQFF.

The chain joins TRBV11-2 to TRBJ1-1; D is unclear. Between the trimmed V and J ends, which lost 0 bases and 4 bases, there was a span of 9 bases. CDR3 length: 14 residues. Germline V gene data show CDR1 as SGHAT and CDR2 as FQNNGV. This chain's CDR3 is CASSLDLRVTEAFF. In DNA, the CDR3 is TGTGCCAGCAGCTTAGACCTCCGTGTCACTGAAGCTTTCTTT.

The rearrangement joins TRBV5-5 to TRBJ2-7; 7 bases match TRBD2. The CDR3 is 15 residues long. CDR1 SGHKS and CDR2 YYEKEE come from the germline V gene (reference sequence). Trimming cost V 3 bases and J 0 bases; bases outside gene matches: 6. CDR3 DNA sequence: TGTGCCAGCAGCTCGAGCGGGGAGGGCTCCTACGAGCAGTACTTC. It is translated as CASSSSGEGSYEQYF.

V gene TRBV27 combines with J gene TRBJ2-5; D gene uncertain. Trimming stripped 6 bases from V and 7 bases from J, with 15 bases between. The length of the CDR3 is 13 residues. From germline, CDR1 is MNHEY and CDR2 SMNVEV (reference sequence). CDR3 region: CASRPAPVGTQYF. DNA of the CDR3: TGTGCCAGCAGACCCGCCCCCGTCGGGACCCAGTACTTC.